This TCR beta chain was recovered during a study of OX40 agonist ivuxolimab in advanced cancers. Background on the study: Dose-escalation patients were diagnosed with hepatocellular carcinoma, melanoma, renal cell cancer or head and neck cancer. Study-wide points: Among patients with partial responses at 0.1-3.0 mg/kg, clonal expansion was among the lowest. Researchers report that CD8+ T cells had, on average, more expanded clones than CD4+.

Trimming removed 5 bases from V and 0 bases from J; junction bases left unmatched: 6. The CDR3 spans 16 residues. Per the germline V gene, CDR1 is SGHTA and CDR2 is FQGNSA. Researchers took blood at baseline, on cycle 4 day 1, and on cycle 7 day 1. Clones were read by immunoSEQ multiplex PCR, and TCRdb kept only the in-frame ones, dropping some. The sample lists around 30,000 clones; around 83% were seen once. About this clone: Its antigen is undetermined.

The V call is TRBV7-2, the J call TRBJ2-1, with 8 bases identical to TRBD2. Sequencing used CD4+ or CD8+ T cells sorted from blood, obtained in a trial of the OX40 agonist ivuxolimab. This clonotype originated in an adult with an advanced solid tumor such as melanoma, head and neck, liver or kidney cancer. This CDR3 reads CASSAIAGSSYNEQFF. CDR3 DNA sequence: TGTGCCAGCAGCGCTATAGCGGGGAGCTCCTACAATGAGCAGTTCTTC.